These 3 T cell receptor beta chains share one sample of origin, sequenced in a study of graft-versus-host responses after intestinal transplantation. This table comes from immunoSEQ multiplex PCR, and its TCRdb copy is limited to in-frame clones, with some not included. The repertoire consists of around 29,000 clones, with about 92% occurring once and the leading ten covering about 0.66%. Sequencing used PBMCs, obtained about ten weeks after intestinal transplant. The receptors here all came from a human patient who received an intestinal transplant, so some T cells may come from the graft donor.

The chain couples TRBV6-5 to TRBJ1-2, with D perhaps TRBD1 (6 bases). This CDR3 spans 14 amino acids. Germline CDR1 MNHEY, CDR2 SVGAGI. The V and J ends lost 3 bases and 6 bases respectively, with 14 bases between them. CDR3 residues: CASSYFQGTDGYTF. The CDR3 bases are TGTGCCAGCAGTTATTTTCAGGGGACGGATGGCTACACCTTC.

The genes are TRBV5-1 and TRBJ2-5; D is unclear. V lost 2 bases to trimming and J lost 4 bases, with 18 bases between them. Germline assignment: CDR1 SGHRS and CDR2 YFSETQ. The CDR3 covers 16 residues. As DNA, the CDR3 is TGCGCCAGCAGCTTTCGGGTTTGGGAACCGGGAGAGACCCAGTACTTC. Its translation is CASSFRVWEPGETQYF.

V usage is TRBV19 and J usage is TRBJ2-1, with no clear D. Germline CDR1 LNHDA, CDR2 SQIVND (reference sequence). The CDR3 length is 12 residues. With 5 bases removed from V and 8 bases from J, the gap between germline ends came to 10 bases. This CDR3 reads CASSPQGHEQFF. CDR3 sequence (DNA): TGTGCCAGTAGTCCCCAAGGACATGAGCAGTTCTTC.